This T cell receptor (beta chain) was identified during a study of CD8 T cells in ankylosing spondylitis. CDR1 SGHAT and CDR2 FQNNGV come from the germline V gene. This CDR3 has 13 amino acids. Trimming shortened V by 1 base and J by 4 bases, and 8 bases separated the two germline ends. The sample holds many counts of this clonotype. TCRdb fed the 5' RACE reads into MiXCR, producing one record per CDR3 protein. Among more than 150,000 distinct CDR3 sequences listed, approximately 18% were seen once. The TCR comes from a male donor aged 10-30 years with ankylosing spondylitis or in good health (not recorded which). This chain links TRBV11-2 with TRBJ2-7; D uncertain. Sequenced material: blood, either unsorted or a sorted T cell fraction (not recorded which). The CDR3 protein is CASSLVVDYEQYV. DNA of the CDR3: TGTGCCAGCAGCTTAGTGGTAGATTACGAGCAGTACGTC.